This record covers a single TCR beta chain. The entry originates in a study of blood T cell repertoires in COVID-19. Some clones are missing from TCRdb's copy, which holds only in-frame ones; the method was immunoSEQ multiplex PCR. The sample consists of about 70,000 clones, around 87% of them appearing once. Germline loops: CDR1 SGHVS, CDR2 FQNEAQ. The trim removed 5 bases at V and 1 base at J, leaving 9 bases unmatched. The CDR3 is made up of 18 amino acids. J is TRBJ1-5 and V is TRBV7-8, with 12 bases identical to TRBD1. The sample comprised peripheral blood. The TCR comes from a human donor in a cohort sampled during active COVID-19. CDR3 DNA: TGTGCCAGCAGCCCCGGGACAGGGGGCCCCATGAGCAATCAGCCCCAGCATTTT. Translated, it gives CASSPGTGGPMSNQPQHF.